Listed below are T cell receptor beta chains from one sample, sequenced in a study of cytomegalovirus exposure and HLA in healthy donors. The method was immunoSEQ multiplex PCR; TCRdb's version includes in-frame clones alone and lacks a portion of them. In the table there are approximately 280,000 clones, more than 80% of which are singletons. Specimen: PBMCs. The receptors shown here come from a man aged 40-55 years in good health and CMV-seropositive. Each CDR3 is given with its conserved first and last residue. Fields, in order: V gene, CDR3 length, D gene, clone size, J gene, CDR3 protein, CDR3 DNA. D genes are given only for firm matches. The listing skips clone size in some rows; elsewhere it reads once, few, many or a size class.

v_call: TRBV19
cdr3_length: 15
d_call: TRBD1
clone_size: NA
j_call: TRBJ1-1
cdr3_aa: CASRRDRGTWTEAFF
cdr3_nt: TGTGCCAGCCGCCGGGACAGGGGGACATGGACTGAAGCTTTCTTT

v_call: TRBV6-1
cdr3_length: 15
d_call: NA
clone_size: NA
j_call: TRBJ1-5
cdr3_aa: CASSDSAAYNQPQHF
cdr3_nt: TGTGCCAGCAGTGATTCGGCGGCCTACAATCAGCCCCAGCATTTT

v_call: TRBV4-3
cdr3_length: 16
d_call: TRBD2
clone_size: NA
j_call: TRBJ2-1
cdr3_aa: CASSQELAGGPDEQFF
cdr3_nt: TGCGCCAGCAGCCAAGAGTTAGCGGGAGGGCCGGATGAGCAGTTCTTC

v_call: TRBV6-5
cdr3_length: 14
d_call: NA
clone_size: NA
j_call: TRBJ1-2
cdr3_aa: CASSQGAFNYGYTF
cdr3_nt: TGTGCCAGCTCACAGGGAGCCTTTAACTATGGCTACACCTTC

v_call: TRBV6-5
cdr3_length: 15
d_call: TRBD2
clone_size: NA
j_call: TRBJ2-3
cdr3_aa: CASSYAGTSPDTQYF
cdr3_nt: TGTGCCAGCAGTTACGCCGGGACTAGTCCAGATACGCAGTATTTT

v_call: TRBV14
cdr3_length: 14
d_call: TRBD1
clone_size: NA
j_call: TRBJ2-7
cdr3_aa: CASNSGQGAYEQYF
cdr3_nt: TGTGCCAGCAACTCCGGACAGGGGGCGTACGAGCAGTACTTC

v_call: TRBV5-1
cdr3_length: 15
d_call: TRBD2
clone_size: few
j_call: TRBJ2-7
cdr3_aa: CASSLSGLAGAEQYF
cdr3_nt: TGCGCCAGCAGCTTGTCCGGACTAGCGGGAGCCGAGCAGTACTTC

v_call: TRBV6-1
cdr3_length: 17
d_call: TRBD2
clone_size: NA
j_call: TRBJ2-5
cdr3_aa: CASSEVRSGRAPGTQYF
cdr3_nt: TGTGCCAGCAGTGAAGTACGTAGCGGGAGGGCCCCCGGGACCCAGTACTTC

v_call: TRBV10-3
cdr3_length: 14
d_call: TRBD2
clone_size: NA
j_call: TRBJ2-7
cdr3_aa: CARGLAGGPWEQYF
cdr3_nt: TGTGCCAGGGGACTAGCGGGAGGTCCATGGGAGCAGTACTTC

v_call: TRBV4-2
cdr3_length: 15
d_call: NA
clone_size: NA
j_call: TRBJ2-7
cdr3_aa: CASSSKALAPHEQYF
cdr3_nt: TGTGCCAGCAGCTCAAAGGCGCTAGCTCCCCACGAGCAGTACTTC

v_call: TRBV6-1
cdr3_length: 16
d_call: TRBD1
clone_size: NA
j_call: TRBJ1-5
cdr3_aa: CASSDTGTGGGQPQHF
cdr3_nt: TGTGCCAGCAGTGACACTGGGACAGGGGGCGGGCAGCCCCAGCATTTT

v_call: TRBV2
cdr3_length: 12
d_call: NA
clone_size: NA
j_call: TRBJ2-5
cdr3_aa: CATSGYQETQYF
cdr3_nt: TGTGCCACCTCAGGTTACCAAGAGACCCAGTACTTC

v_call: TRBV15
cdr3_length: 19
d_call: TRBD2
clone_size: NA
j_call: TRBJ2-7
cdr3_aa: CATSRGIEGRLADSYEQYF
cdr3_nt: TGTGCCACCAGCAGAGGTATTGAGGGGAGGCTAGCGGACTCCTACGAGCAGTACTTC

v_call: TRBV28
cdr3_length: 17
d_call: TRBD2
clone_size: NA
j_call: TRBJ2-1
cdr3_aa: CASSSSAGDPTYNEQFF
cdr3_nt: TGTGCCAGCAGTTCATCTGCGGGGGACCCCACCTACAATGAGCAGTTCTTC

v_call: TRBV27
cdr3_length: 16
d_call: TRBD1
clone_size: NA
j_call: TRBJ1-5
cdr3_aa: CASSSSAWTGDQPQHF
cdr3_nt: TGTGCCAGCAGTTCCTCAGCTTGGACAGGGGATCAGCCCCAGCATTTT

v_call: TRBV27
cdr3_length: 17
d_call: TRBD2
clone_size: NA
j_call: TRBJ2-1
cdr3_aa: CASRTLTSGISGNEQFF
cdr3_nt: TGTGCCAGCAGAACCTTGACTAGCGGGATTTCTGGCAATGAGCAGTTCTTC

v_call: TRBV7-3
cdr3_length: 14
d_call: TRBD2
clone_size: NA
j_call: TRBJ2-3
cdr3_aa: CASSALAGADTQYF
cdr3_nt: TGTGCCAGCAGTGCACTAGCGGGAGCAGATACGCAGTATTTT

v_call: TRBV7-6
cdr3_length: 14
d_call: NA
clone_size: once
j_call: TRBJ2-5
cdr3_aa: CASSLRGTGETQYF
cdr3_nt: TGTGCCAGCAGCTTACGCGGGACGGGGGAGACCCAGTACTTC

v_call: TRBV9
cdr3_length: 16
d_call: NA
clone_size: NA
j_call: TRBJ2-1
cdr3_aa: CASSVFPQGAANEQFF
cdr3_nt: TGTGCCAGCAGCGTATTCCCTCAAGGAGCGGCAAATGAGCAGTTCTTC

v_call: TRBV2
cdr3_length: 11
d_call: NA
clone_size: NA
j_call: TRBJ2-7
cdr3_aa: CASSDEPEQYF
cdr3_nt: TGTGCCAGCAGTGACGAGCCCGAGCAGTACTTC

v_call: TRBV2
cdr3_length: 14
d_call: TRBD2
clone_size: NA
j_call: TRBJ2-3
cdr3_aa: CASSQAGEADTQYF
cdr3_nt: TGTGCCAGCAGCCAAGCGGGAGAGGCAGATACGCAGTATTTT

v_call: TRBV2
cdr3_length: 14
d_call: NA
clone_size: NA
j_call: TRBJ1-4
cdr3_aa: CASSPTATNEKLFF
cdr3_nt: TGTGCCAGCAGTCCGACAGCAACTAATGAAAAACTGTTTTTT

v_call: TRBV28
cdr3_length: 14
d_call: TRBD1
clone_size: NA
j_call: TRBJ2-7
cdr3_aa: CASSPGQGAYEQYF
cdr3_nt: TGTGCCAGCAGCCCGGGACAGGGGGCCTACGAGCAGTACTTC

v_call: TRBV4-3
cdr3_length: 16
d_call: TRBD2
clone_size: few
j_call: TRBJ2-1
cdr3_aa: CASSQGLAGGLYEQFF
cdr3_nt: TGCGCCAGCAGCCAAGGACTAGCGGGAGGGCTTTATGAGCAGTTCTTC

v_call: TRBV2
cdr3_length: 12
d_call: NA
clone_size: NA
j_call: TRBJ2-1
cdr3_aa: CASNELPNEQFF
cdr3_nt: TGTGCCAGCAACGAGCTACCGAATGAGCAGTTCTTC

v_call: TRBV9
cdr3_length: 16
d_call: TRBD2
clone_size: NA
j_call: TRBJ2-2
cdr3_aa: CASSVVREANTGELFF
cdr3_nt: TGTGCCAGCAGCGTAGTACGGGAGGCCAACACCGGGGAGCTGTTTTTT

v_call: TRBV2
cdr3_length: 14
d_call: NA
clone_size: NA
j_call: TRBJ2-5
cdr3_aa: CASSDHSGVGTQYF
cdr3_nt: TGTGCCAGCAGTGACCACTCGGGGGTTGGGACCCAGTACTTC

v_call: TRBV5-4
cdr3_length: 15
d_call: NA
clone_size: NA
j_call: TRBJ2-6
cdr3_aa: CASSDRISGANVLTF
cdr3_nt: TGTGCCAGCAGTGACAGAATCTCTGGGGCCAACGTCCTGACTTTC

v_call: TRBV5-6
cdr3_length: 16
d_call: NA
clone_size: NA
j_call: TRBJ2-5
cdr3_aa: CASCLRGAPDKETQYF
cdr3_nt: TGTGCCAGCTGCCTCCGGGGGGCCCCTGATAAAGAGACCCAGTACTTC

v_call: TRBV4-2
cdr3_length: 15
d_call: TRBD2
clone_size: NA
j_call: TRBJ2-5
cdr3_aa: CASSLTSGIAETQYF
cdr3_nt: TGTGCCAGCAGCCTTACTAGCGGCATTGCAGAGACCCAGTACTTC

v_call: TRBV5-1
cdr3_length: 17
d_call: TRBD2
clone_size: once
j_call: TRBJ2-5
cdr3_aa: CASSFGTSGRGQETQYF
cdr3_nt: TGCGCCAGCAGCTTCGGGACTAGCGGGAGGGGGCAAGAGACCCAGTACTTC

v_call: TRBV6-5
cdr3_length: 15
d_call: NA
clone_size: NA
j_call: TRBJ2-7
cdr3_aa: CASSYSTQGLSEQYF
cdr3_nt: TGTGCCAGCAGTTACTCGACCCAGGGCCTGAGTGAGCAGTACTTC

v_call: TRBV7-6
cdr3_length: 17
d_call: TRBD2
clone_size: NA
j_call: TRBJ2-1
cdr3_aa: CASSLGEIAGVGNEQFF
cdr3_nt: TGTGCCAGCAGCTTAGGGGAGATAGCGGGAGTTGGGAATGAGCAGTTCTTC

v_call: TRBV19
cdr3_length: 15
d_call: NA
clone_size: NA
j_call: TRBJ1-3
cdr3_aa: CASSIDLTSGNTIYF
cdr3_nt: TGTGCCAGTAGTATAGATCTAACCTCTGGAAACACCATATATTTT

v_call: TRBV2
cdr3_length: 16
d_call: TRBD2
clone_size: NA
j_call: TRBJ2-3
cdr3_aa: CASSRTAGGGSDTQYF
cdr3_nt: TGTGCCAGCAGCAGGACAGCGGGAGGGGGGTCAGATACGCAGTATTTT

v_call: TRBV10-3
cdr3_length: 14
d_call: NA
clone_size: NA
j_call: TRBJ2-1
cdr3_aa: CAISDTGGANEQFF
cdr3_nt: TGTGCCATCAGTGATACAGGGGGGGCCAATGAGCAGTTCTTC

v_call: TRBV5-8
cdr3_length: 15
d_call: NA
clone_size: NA
j_call: TRBJ2-1
cdr3_aa: CASSLGLAVNNEQFF
cdr3_nt: TGTGCCAGCAGCTTGGGTCTTGCGGTCAACAATGAGCAGTTCTTC

v_call: TRBV7-2
cdr3_length: 16
d_call: TRBD2
clone_size: many
j_call: TRBJ2-3
cdr3_aa: CASSSGTSGWVDTQYF
cdr3_nt: TGTGCCAGCAGCTCCGGGACTAGCGGGTGGGTGGATACGCAGTATTTT

v_call: TRBV15
cdr3_length: 15
d_call: NA
clone_size: NA
j_call: TRBJ2-2
cdr3_aa: CATSRGSSATGELFF
cdr3_nt: TGTGCCACCAGCAGAGGGTCCAGCGCCACCGGGGAGCTGTTTTTT

v_call: TRBV4-1
cdr3_length: 14
d_call: TRBD1
clone_size: NA
j_call: TRBJ1-1
cdr3_aa: CASSRQGLDREAFF
cdr3_nt: TGCGCCAGCAGCCGACAGGGGTTAGATCGAGAAGCTTTCTTT

v_call: TRBV13
cdr3_length: 19
d_call: TRBD2
clone_size: NA
j_call: TRBJ2-7
cdr3_aa: CASSSSGLAGGPNSYEQYF
cdr3_nt: TGTGCCAGCAGCTCCTCGGGACTAGCGGGAGGGCCCAACTCCTACGAGCAGTACTTC

v_call: TRBV29-1
cdr3_length: 14
d_call: NA
clone_size: NA
j_call: TRBJ1-6
cdr3_aa: CSVRTEDYNSPLHF
cdr3_nt: TGCAGCGTTCGGACAGAAGACTATAATTCACCCCTCCACTTT

v_call: TRBV7-9
cdr3_length: 14
d_call: TRBD1
clone_size: NA
j_call: TRBJ2-5
cdr3_aa: CSSSPGQGEETQYF
cdr3_nt: TGTTCCAGCAGCCCGGGACAGGGGGAAGAGACCCAGTACTTC

v_call: TRBV7-9
cdr3_length: 15
d_call: NA
clone_size: NA
j_call: TRBJ2-7
cdr3_aa: CASSFQKGGIYEQYF
cdr3_nt: TGTGCCAGCAGCTTCCAAAAAGGGGGAATCTACGAGCAGTACTTC

v_call: TRBV18
cdr3_length: 16
d_call: TRBD1
clone_size: NA
j_call: TRBJ2-1
cdr3_aa: CASSPLLTGGSNEQFF
cdr3_nt: TGTGCCAGCTCACCACTGCTAACAGGGGGAAGCAATGAGCAGTTCTTC

v_call: TRBV2
cdr3_length: 16
d_call: TRBD2
clone_size: NA
j_call: TRBJ2-1
cdr3_aa: CASSERRLAGGNEQFF
cdr3_nt: TGTGCCAGCAGTGAGAGGCGTCTAGCGGGAGGGAATGAGCAGTTCTTC